The next 23 T cell receptor beta chains were all read from a single sample in a study of cytomegalovirus exposure and HLA in healthy donors. Using immunoSEQ multiplex PCR, the repertoire was profiled, and TCRdb retains in-frame clones only, with some absent. The sample holds about 150,000 clones, about 82% seen once. The specimen was PBMCs. These receptors were taken from a human donor in good health.

The V call is TRBV2, the J call TRBJ2-1; 14 bases are shared with TRBD2. V shed 4 bases and J 8 bases; nucleotides not matched to a gene: 7. This CDR3 is built from 16 residues. CDR1 is SNHLY and CDR2 is FYNNEI in the germline V gene. The CDR3 sequence is CASSGGTSGGRYEQFF. The CDR3 coding sequence is TGTGCCAGCAGTGGGGGGACTAGCGGGGGACGGTATGAGCAGTTCTTC.

This clone turned up a few times. This chain joins TRBV7-2 and TRBJ1-2; D unclear. Trimming took 2 bases from V and 5 from J, leaving 15 bases between them. This CDR3 region has 15 residues. Germline CDR1 and CDR2: SGHTA and FQGNSA. The CDR3 sequence: CASSLNRPPRYGYTF. In DNA, the CDR3 is TGTGCCAGCAGCTTAAACAGACCTCCCCGTTATGGCTACACCTTC.

This chain joins TRBV7-6 and TRBJ2-1; 9 bases match TRBD1. The CDR3 has 16 amino acids. In germline, CDR1 is SGHVS, CDR2 FNYEAQ. Trimming cost V 4 bases and J 4 bases; bases outside gene matches: 8. As DNA, the CDR3 is TGTGCCAGCAGCTCGTCACAGGGGGCACTATACAATGAGCAGTTCTTC. Amino acids: CASSSSQGALYNEQFF.

This chain connects TRBV7-6 to TRBJ1-2, with D unresolved. The CDR3 runs to 14 residues. Trimming left V 5 bases short and J 1 base short, with 11 bases between. CDR1 is SGHVS and CDR2 is FNYEAQ in the germline V gene. In DNA, the CDR3 is TGTGCCAGCAGCAAGGACTTTTATAACTATGGCTACACCTTC. It yields the protein CASSKDFYNYGYTF.

The gene calls are TRBV7-8 and TRBJ1-1; D might be TRBD1 (6 bases). Germline CDR1 is SGHVS and CDR2 is FQNEAQ. The V and J ends lost 3 bases and 5 bases respectively, with 13 bases between them. The CDR3 totals 14 residues. CDR3 protein: CASSFGERGTEAFF. Written as DNA, the CDR3 is TGTGCCAGCAGCTTTGGGGAAAGGGGGACTGAAGCTTTCTTT.

This chain uses TRBV28 with TRBJ2-1; 13 nucleotides line up with TRBD2. Germline V lookup: CDR1 MDHEN, CDR2 SYDVKM. The CDR3 has 18 amino acids. J lost 0 bases, V lost 2 bases, and 4 bases had no gene match. For the CDR3, the DNA is TGTGCCAGCAGTTTACCTACTAGCGGGAGGGCCTCCTACAATGAGCAGTTCTTC. Translated: CASSLPTSGRASYNEQFF. Full variable domain (rest looked up from reference TRBV28 and TRBJ2-1): DVKVTQSSRYLVKRTGEKVFLECVQDMDHENMFWYRQDPGLGLRLIYFSYDVKMKEKGDIPEGYSVSREKKERFSLILESASTNQTSMYLCASSLPTSGRASYNEQFFGPGTRLTVL.

The rearrangement links TRBV7-3 to TRBJ1-1, with 12 bases aligning to TRBD1. Germline V CDR1 and CDR2: SGHTA, FQGTGA. J gave up 6 bases and V 1 base, and 3 bases lay outside the gene matches. The CDR3 loop spans 15 amino acids. The CDR3, as DNA: TGTGCCAGCAGCTTAATGGGACAGGGGGCCGCTGAAGCTTTCTTT. The encoded protein is CASSLMGQGAAEAFF.

The chain uses TRBV4-3 and TRBJ2-2; D is unresolved. The CDR3 totals 14 residues. The germline CDR1 and CDR2 sequences are LGHNA and YSLEER. Trimming took off 0 bases at V and 6 bases at J, with 8 bases between the two ends. Here the CDR3 reads CASSQDAAAGELFF. For the CDR3, the DNA is TGCGCCAGCAGCCAAGACGCCGCGGCCGGGGAGCTGTTTTTT.

The chain combines TRBV14 with TRBJ2-2; TRBD1 matches at 8 bases. The V and J ends lost 9 bases and 2 bases, in that order; junction bases with no gene match: 5. The CDR3 spans 14 residues. Germline V lookup: CDR1 SGHDN, CDR2 FVKESK. The DNA for the CDR3 is TGTGCCAGTGAGACAGGGGCAAACACCGGGGAGCTGTTTTTT. Translated, it gives CASETGANTGELFF.

The rearrangement joins TRBV18 to TRBJ2-1, with TRBD2 as a possible D gene (6 bases). Per the germline V gene, CDR1 is KGHSH and CDR2 is LQKENI. With 3 bases removed from V and 2 bases from J, the gap between germline ends came to 11 bases. This CDR3 comprises 15 residues. CDR3 protein: CASSPQPGAYNEQFF. CDR3 nucleotides: TGTGCCAGCTCACCCCAACCGGGGGCCTACAATGAGCAGTTCTTC.

The CDR3 DNA reads as TGCAGCGTTGAAGTAGCGGGAGGGCCAAATACAGGTTACAATGAGCAGTTCTTC. This codes for CSVEVAGGPNTGYNEQFF. V is TRBV29-1 and J is TRBJ2-1; 11 positions agree with TRBD2. CDR3 length equals 18 residues. Germline V gene lookup returns CDR1 SQVTM and CDR2 ANQGSEA. V lost 1 base to trimming and J lost 4 bases; unmatched junction nucleotides: 12.

This chain links TRBV6-6 with TRBJ2-7, with D unclear. The ends were cut back, 8 bases at V and 0 bases at J, with 5 bases in the middle. This CDR3 contains 11 residues. Germline V gives CDR1 MNHNY, CDR2 SVGAGI (reference sequence). In nucleotides, the CDR3 is TGTGCCAGCGGCAGCTCCTACGAGCAGTACTTC. Translation: CASGSSYEQYF.

This chain uses TRBV6-1 with TRBJ2-7, with D possibly being TRBD2 (6 bases). Germline V CDR1 and CDR2: MNHNS, SASEGT. The CDR3 is 11 residues long. V gave up 5 bases and J gave up 6 bases, with 8 bases separating them. The CDR3 DNA reads TGTGCCAGCAGTTACGGGGGCGAGCAGTACTTC. Encoded protein: CASSYGGEQYF.

This clone was seen only once. The J gene is TRBJ2-1, the V gene TRBV19, with a possible D match to TRBD2 (5 bases). Trimming cost V 3 bases and J 7 bases, with 16 bases left between them. The germline CDR1 and CDR2 sequences are LNHDA and SQIVND (reference sequence). This CDR3 contains 15 residues. The CDR3 loop is CASSIRTGNLNEQFF. CDR3 DNA: TGTGCCAGTAGTATCAGGACCGGGAACTTGAATGAGCAGTTCTTC.

This rearrangement joins TRBV5-6 to TRBJ2-6; no firm D call. Germline V gene data show CDR1 as SGHDT and CDR2 as YYEEEE. Deletions cut 3 bases from V and 0 bases from J, with 4 bases between. The CDR3 is made up of 14 amino acids. The CDR3 DNA is TGTGCCAGCAGCTCGTTCTCTGGGGCCAACGTCCTGACTTTC. It codes for CASSSFSGANVLTF.

This clone was seen once. The rearrangement links TRBV29-1 to TRBJ2-7; TRBD1 is a possible D gene (8 bases). CDR1 is SQVTM and CDR2 is ANQGSEA in the germline V gene. The germline V and J ends were trimmed by 0 bases and 3 bases, with 15 bases remaining between them. This CDR3 is 15 amino acids long. The CDR3 region has the DNA TGCAGCGTTGAAGAAGCGGGACAGGACCGCTACGAGCAGTACTTC. It encodes CSVEEAGQDRYEQYF.

The chain recombines TRBV9 with TRBJ1-1; D not certain. CDR1 SGDLS and CDR2 YYNGEE come from the germline V gene. The V end was cut by 4 bases, the J end by 4 bases, with 17 bases between. The CDR3 extends over 15 amino acids. CDR3 loop: CASSPGSGPFTEAFF. CDR3 nucleotides: TGTGCCAGCAGCCCCGGGTCGGGTCCCTTCACTGAAGCTTTCTTT.

The J gene is TRBJ2-5, the V gene TRBV5-1; 11 positions match TRBD2. Germline CDR1 SGHRS, CDR2 YFSETQ. The trim removed 4 bases at V and 2 bases at J, leaving 4 bases unmatched. The CDR3 is 15 amino acids. In nucleotides, the CDR3 is TGCGCCAGCAGCCTCGCTAGCGGGAGGCAAGAGACCCAGTACTTC. Residues: CASSLASGRQETQYF.

The J gene is TRBJ1-5, the V gene TRBV7-2; a possible D gene is TRBD1 (5 bases). CDR1 and CDR2 (germline): SGHTA, FQGNSA. V was trimmed by 0 bases and J by 5 bases, leaving 14 bases between them. CDR3 length equals 16 residues. Written as DNA, the CDR3 is TGTGCCAGCAGCTTAGCGTCATCAGGGTTGTATCAGCCCCAGCATTTT. Residues: CASSLASSGLYQPQHF.

This chain links TRBV19 with TRBJ1-5, with unresolved D. Germline V lookup: CDR1 LNHDA, CDR2 SQIVND (reference sequence). V was clipped by 1 base and J by 11 bases, with 9 bases between them. The CDR3 extends over 12 amino acids. This CDR3 is CASSIVFGSQHF. The CDR3 DNA reads TGTGCCAGTAGTATAGTCTTCGGGTCCCAGCATTTT.

This clone was counted between two and nine times. The rearrangement links TRBV6-4 to TRBJ2-2; 10 bases match TRBD2. CDR3 length equals 14 residues. V was pared by 5 bases and J by 3 bases, with 0 bases of the junction left unmatched. CDR1 and CDR2 (germline): MRHNA, SNTAGT. For the CDR3, the DNA is TGTGCCAGCAGTCTAGCGGGAGACACCGGGGAGCTGTTTTTT. Encoded protein: CASSLAGDTGELFF.

This sequence joins TRBV5-6 and TRBJ2-7; D is possibly TRBD1 (6 bases). The CDR3 consists of 18 residues. In germline, CDR1 is SGHDT, CDR2 YYEEEE. V was shortened by 5 bases and J by 2 bases, with 26 bases between the two germline ends. Here the CDR3 DNA reads TGTGCCAGCAGTCCTGTCGTAGGGGGAAAGGAGACGCCCTACGAGCAGTACTTC. Protein product: CASSPVVGGKETPYEQYF. Together with reference TRBV5-6 and TRBJ2-7, the CDR3 gives the full variable domain: DAGVTQSPTHLIKTRGQQVTLRCSPKSGHDTVSWYQQALGQGPQFIFQYYEEEERQRGNFPDRFSGHQFPNYSSELNVNALLLGDSALYLCASSPVVGGKETPYEQYFGPGTRLTVT.

The chain uses TRBV4-2 and TRBJ2-7; 7 bases match TRBD1. Per the germline V gene, CDR1 is LGHNA and CDR2 is YNFKEQ. The CDR3 has 16 amino acids. V was pared by 0 bases and J by 0 bases, with 5 bases of the junction left unmatched. The CDR3 DNA reads as TGTGCCAGCAGCCAAGATTTCCAGGGGGTCTCCTACGAGCAGTACTTC. Its protein product is CASSQDFQGVSYEQYF.